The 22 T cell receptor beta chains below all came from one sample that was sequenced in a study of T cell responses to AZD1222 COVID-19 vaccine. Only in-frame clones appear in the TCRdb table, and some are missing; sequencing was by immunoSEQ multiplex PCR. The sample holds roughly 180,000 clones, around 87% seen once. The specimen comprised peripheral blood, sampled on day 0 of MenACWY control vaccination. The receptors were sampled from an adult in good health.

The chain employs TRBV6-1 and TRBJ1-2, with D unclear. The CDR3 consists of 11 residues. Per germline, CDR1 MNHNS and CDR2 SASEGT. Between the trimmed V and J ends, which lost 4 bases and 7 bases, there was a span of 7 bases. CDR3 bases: TGTGCCAGCAGTGCAGCAGGTGGCTACACCTTC. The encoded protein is CASSAAGGYTF.

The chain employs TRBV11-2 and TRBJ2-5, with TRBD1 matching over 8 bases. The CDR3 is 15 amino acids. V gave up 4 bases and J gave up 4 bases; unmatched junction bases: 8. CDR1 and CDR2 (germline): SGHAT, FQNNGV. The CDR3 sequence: CASSSPRTGLETQYF. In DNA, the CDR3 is TGTGCCAGCAGCTCTCCCCGGACAGGGCTAGAGACCCAGTACTTC. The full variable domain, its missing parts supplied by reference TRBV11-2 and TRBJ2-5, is EAGVAQSPRYKIIEKRQSVAFWCNPISGHATLYWYQQILGQGPKLLIQFQNNGVVDDSQLPKDRFSAERLKGVDSTLKIQPAKLEDSAVYLCASSSPRTGLETQYFGPGTRLLVL.

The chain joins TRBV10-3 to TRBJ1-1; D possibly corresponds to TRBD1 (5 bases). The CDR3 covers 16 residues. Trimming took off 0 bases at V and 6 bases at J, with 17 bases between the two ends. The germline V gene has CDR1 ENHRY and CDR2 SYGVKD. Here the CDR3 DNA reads TGTGCCATCAGTGAGTCGGTGTACAGGAGTACGGCTGAAGCTTTCTTT. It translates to CAISESVYRSTAEAFF.

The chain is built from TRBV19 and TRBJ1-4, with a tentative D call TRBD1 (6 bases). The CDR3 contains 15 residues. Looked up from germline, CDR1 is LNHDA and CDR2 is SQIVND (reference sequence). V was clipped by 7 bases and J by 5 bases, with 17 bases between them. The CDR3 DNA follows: TGTGCCAGTAAACCCGAGACAGGATTCAATGAAAAACTGTTTTTT. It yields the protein CASKPETGFNEKLFF.

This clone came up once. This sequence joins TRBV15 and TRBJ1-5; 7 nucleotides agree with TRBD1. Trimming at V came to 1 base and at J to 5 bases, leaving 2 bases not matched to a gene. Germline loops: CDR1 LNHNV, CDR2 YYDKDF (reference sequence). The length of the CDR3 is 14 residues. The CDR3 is CATSRGQGDQPQHF. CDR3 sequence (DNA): TGTGCCACCAGCAGAGGACAGGGAGATCAGCCCCAGCATTTT.

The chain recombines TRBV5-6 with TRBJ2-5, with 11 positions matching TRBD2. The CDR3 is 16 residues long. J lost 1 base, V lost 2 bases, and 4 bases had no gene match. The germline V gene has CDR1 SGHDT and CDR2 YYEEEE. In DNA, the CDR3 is TGTGCCAGCAGCTTCACTAGCGGGGGTCTCCAAGAGACCCAGTACTTC. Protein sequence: CASSFTSGGLQETQYF. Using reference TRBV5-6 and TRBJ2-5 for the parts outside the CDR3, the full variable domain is DAGVTQSPTHLIKTRGQQVTLRCSPKSGHDTVSWYQQALGQGPQFIFQYYEEEERQRGNFPDRFSGHQFPNYSSELNVNALLLGDSALYLCASSFTSGGLQETQYFGPGTRLLVL.

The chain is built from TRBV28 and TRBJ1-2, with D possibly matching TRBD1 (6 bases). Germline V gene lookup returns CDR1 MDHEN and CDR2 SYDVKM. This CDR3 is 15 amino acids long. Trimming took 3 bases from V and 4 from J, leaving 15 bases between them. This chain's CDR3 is CASSFGQRTSYGYTF. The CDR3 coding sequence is TGTGCCAGCAGTTTTGGACAGCGGACTTCCTATGGCTACACCTTC.

CDR3 protein: CASSVEASFSTDTQYF. CDR3 DNA: TGTGCCAGCAGCGTAGAGGCTAGCTTCAGCACAGATACGCAGTATTTT. The J gene is TRBJ2-3, the V gene TRBV9, with D maybe TRBD2 (5 bases). Trimming stripped 0 bases from V and 0 bases from J, with 11 bases between. From germline, CDR1 is SGDLS and CDR2 YYNGEE. The CDR3 has 16 residues.

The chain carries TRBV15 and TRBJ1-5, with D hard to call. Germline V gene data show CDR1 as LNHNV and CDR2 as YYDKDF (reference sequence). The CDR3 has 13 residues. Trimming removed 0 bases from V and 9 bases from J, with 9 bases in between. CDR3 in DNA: TGTGCCACCAGCAGAGATCGGCAAGGGCCCCAGCATTTT. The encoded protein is CATSRDRQGPQHF.

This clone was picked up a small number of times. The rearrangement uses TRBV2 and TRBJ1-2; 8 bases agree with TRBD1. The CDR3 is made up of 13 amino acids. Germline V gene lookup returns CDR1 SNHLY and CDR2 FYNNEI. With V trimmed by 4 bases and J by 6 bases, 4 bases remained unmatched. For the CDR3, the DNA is TGTGCCAGCAGTGTTAGGACAGGGCATGGCTACACCTTC. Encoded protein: CASSVRTGHGYTF.

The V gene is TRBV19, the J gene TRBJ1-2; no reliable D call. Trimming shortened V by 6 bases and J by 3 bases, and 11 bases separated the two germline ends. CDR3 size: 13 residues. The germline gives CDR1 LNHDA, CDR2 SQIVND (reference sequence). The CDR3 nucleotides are TGTGCCAGTAGACAAATAGACGACTATGGCTACACCTTC. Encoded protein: CASRQIDDYGYTF. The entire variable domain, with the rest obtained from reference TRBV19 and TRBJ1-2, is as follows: DGGITQSPKYLFRKEGQNVTLSCEQNLNHDAMYWYRQDPGQGLRLIYYSQIVNDFQKGDIAEGYSVSREKKESFPLTVTSAQKNPTAFYLCASRQIDDYGYTFGSGTRLTVV.

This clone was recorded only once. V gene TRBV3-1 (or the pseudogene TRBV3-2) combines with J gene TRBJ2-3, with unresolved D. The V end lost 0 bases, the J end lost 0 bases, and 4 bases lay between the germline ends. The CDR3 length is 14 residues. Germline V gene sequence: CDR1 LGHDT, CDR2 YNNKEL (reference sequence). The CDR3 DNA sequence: TGTGCCAGCAGCCAAGAAGAAAGCACAGATACGCAGTATTTT. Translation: CASSQEESTDTQYF.

The CDR3 here is CSVAVASGGAGEQFF. The CDR3 DNA follows: TGCAGCGTTGCAGTCGCTAGCGGGGGGGCCGGTGAGCAGTTCTTC. The V and J genes are TRBV29-1 and TRBJ2-1; 12 nucleotides line up with TRBD2. Germline assignment: CDR1 SQVTM and CDR2 ANQGSEA. V was pared by 4 bases and J by 9 bases, with 10 bases of the junction left unmatched. The CDR3 totals 15 residues.

The CDR3 DNA reads as TGTGCCACCAGCGTTCCGGGACAGGGGGGATACGAGCAGTACTTC. This translates into CATSVPGQGGYEQYF. The V gene is TRBV15, the J gene TRBJ2-7, with 11 bases lining up with TRBD1. Trimming cost V 5 bases and J 4 bases; bases outside gene matches: 7. Germline CDR1 reads LNHNV; CDR2 reads YYDKDF (reference sequence). This CDR3 is built from 15 residues.

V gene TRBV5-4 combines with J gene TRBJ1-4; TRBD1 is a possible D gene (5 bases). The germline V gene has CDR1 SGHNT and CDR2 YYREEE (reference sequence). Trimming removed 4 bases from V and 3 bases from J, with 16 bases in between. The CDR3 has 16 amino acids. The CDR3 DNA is TGTGCCAGCAGCCCCTCCTACGGGGCCTCTAATGAAAAACTGTTTTTT. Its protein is CASSPSYGASNEKLFF.

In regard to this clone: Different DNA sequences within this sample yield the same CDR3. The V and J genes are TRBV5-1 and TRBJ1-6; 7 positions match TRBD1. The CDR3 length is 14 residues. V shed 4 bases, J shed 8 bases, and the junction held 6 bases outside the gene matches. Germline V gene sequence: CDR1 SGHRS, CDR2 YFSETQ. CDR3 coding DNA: TGCGCCAGCAGCCCCGGACAGGTCGATTCACCCCTCCACTTT. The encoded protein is CASSPGQVDSPLHF.

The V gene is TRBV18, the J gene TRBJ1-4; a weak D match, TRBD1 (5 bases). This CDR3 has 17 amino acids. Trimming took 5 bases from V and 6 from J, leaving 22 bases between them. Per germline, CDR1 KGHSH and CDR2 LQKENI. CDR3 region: CASSKTIPGGSDEKLFF. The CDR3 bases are TGTGCCAGCTCAAAAACGATTCCTGGGGGATCCGATGAAAAACTGTTTTTT.

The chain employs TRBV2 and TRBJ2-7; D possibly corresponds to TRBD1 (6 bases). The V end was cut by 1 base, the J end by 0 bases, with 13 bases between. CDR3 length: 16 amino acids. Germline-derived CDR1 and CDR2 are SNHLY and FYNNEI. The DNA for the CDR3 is TGTGCCAGCAGTGAAGGCGAGGGGGAAGGCTCCTACGAGCAGTACTTC. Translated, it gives CASSEGEGEGSYEQYF.

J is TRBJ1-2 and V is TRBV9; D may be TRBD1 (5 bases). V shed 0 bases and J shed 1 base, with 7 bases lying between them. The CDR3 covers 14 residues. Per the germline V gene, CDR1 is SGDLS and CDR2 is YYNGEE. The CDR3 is CASSVGQNNYGYTF. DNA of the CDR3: TGTGCCAGCAGCGTAGGACAGAATAACTATGGCTACACCTTC.

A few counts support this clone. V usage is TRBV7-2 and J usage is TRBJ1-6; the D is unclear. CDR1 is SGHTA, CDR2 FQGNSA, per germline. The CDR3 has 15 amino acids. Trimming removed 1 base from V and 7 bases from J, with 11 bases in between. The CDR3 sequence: CASSLGAGLNSPLHF. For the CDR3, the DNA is TGTGCCAGCAGCTTAGGTGCAGGCCTGAATTCACCCCTCCACTTT.

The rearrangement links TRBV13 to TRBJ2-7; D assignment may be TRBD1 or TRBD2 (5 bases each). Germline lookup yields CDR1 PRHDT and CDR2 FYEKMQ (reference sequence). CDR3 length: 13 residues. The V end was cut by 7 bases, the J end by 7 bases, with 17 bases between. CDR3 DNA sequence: TGTGCCAGCACCCTAGAGGGGTCCGGGGAGCAGTACTTC. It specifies CASTLEGSGEQYF.

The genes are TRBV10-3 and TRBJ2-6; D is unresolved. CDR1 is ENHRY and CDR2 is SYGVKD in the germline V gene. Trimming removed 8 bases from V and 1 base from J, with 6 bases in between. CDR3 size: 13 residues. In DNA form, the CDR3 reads TGTGCCATCGGAACATCTGGGGCCAACGTCCTGACTTTC. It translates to CAIGTSGANVLTF.